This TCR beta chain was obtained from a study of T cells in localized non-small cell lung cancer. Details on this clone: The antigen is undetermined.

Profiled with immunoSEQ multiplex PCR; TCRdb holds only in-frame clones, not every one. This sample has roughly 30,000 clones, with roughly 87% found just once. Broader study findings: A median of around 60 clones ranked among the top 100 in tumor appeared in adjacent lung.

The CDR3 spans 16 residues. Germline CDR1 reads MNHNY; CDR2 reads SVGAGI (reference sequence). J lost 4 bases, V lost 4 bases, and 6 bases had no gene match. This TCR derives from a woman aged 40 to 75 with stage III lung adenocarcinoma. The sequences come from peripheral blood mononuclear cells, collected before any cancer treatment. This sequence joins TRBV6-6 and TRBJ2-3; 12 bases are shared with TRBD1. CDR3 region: CASSLPGTGGPDTQYF. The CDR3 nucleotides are TGTGCCAGCAGTTTGCCCGGGACAGGGGGCCCAGATACGCAGTATTTT.